One sample yielded the 11 T cell receptor beta chains listed below, sequenced in a study of T-cell reconstitution after alpha-beta-depleted transplantation in children. Unique molecular identifiers were incorporated when the TCRbeta library was constructed. TCRdb redid the calling of the PCR reads with MiXCR, one entry per CDR3 protein. The sample lists more than 200,000 distinct CDR3 sequences, 7.5% to 10% occurring once. The sequencing here drew on PBMCs from the stem cell graft donor, taken from the stem cell graft. The receptors were sampled from a human donor who donated a stem cell graft to a child with SCID.

Many counts were recorded for this clonotype. The chain uses TRBV5-6 and TRBJ1-2; D gene uncertain. V was pared by 0 bases and J by 0 bases, with 6 bases between. Germline values: CDR1 SGHDT, CDR2 YYEEEE. This CDR3 region has 14 residues. CDR3 residues: CASSLELSNYGYTF. The DNA for the CDR3 is TGTGCCAGCAGCTTGGAGTTATCTAACTATGGCTACACCTTC.

As for this clonotype: One base away lies a much larger clone, so this may be a sequencing read error. The V gene is TRBV24-1, the J gene TRBJ1-1; D uncertain. CDR3 length: 14 amino acids. Germline assignment: CDR1 KGHDR and CDR2 SFDVKD. CDR3 in amino acids: CGTSDFRQNTEAFF. The CDR3 DNA follows: TGTGGCACCAGTGATTTCCGACAGAACACTGAAGCTTTCTTT.

The chain combines TRBV6-1 with TRBJ1-5; D is possibly TRBD1 (5 bases). CDR1 is MNHNS, CDR2 SASEGT, per germline. This CDR3 has 14 residues. The V and J ends lost 6 bases and 4 bases respectively, with 13 bases between them. CDR3 loop: CASRDNSRNQPQHF. CDR3 nucleotides: TGTGCCAGCAGGGACAATAGTAGAAATCAGCCCCAGCATTTT.

There are many counts of this clonotype. This sequence joins TRBV12-3 or TRBV12-4 and TRBJ2-1; the match to TRBD2 covers 7 bases. Losses at the gene ends were 5 bases for V and 7 bases for J; bases not matched to a gene: 14. The CDR3 length is 16 residues. CDR3 nucleotides: TGTGCCAGCAGTGCCTTGGGGCGGGGGTCTTGGAATGAGCAGTTCTTC. This encodes CASSALGRGSWNEQFF.

This clonotype has ten or more counts. This chain joins TRBV3-1 and TRBJ1-1; TRBD1 is a possible D gene (6 bases). Trimming took 4 bases from V and 1 from J, leaving 16 bases between them. CDR1 is LGHDT, CDR2 YNNKEL, per germline (reference sequence). The CDR3 is 16 residues long. The CDR3 coding sequence is TGTGCCAGCAGCCCAACTCGGGACAACAAGAACACTGAAGCTTTCTTT. Translated, it gives CASSPTRDNKNTEAFF.

This clonotype was detected many times. This chain joins TRBV7-9 and TRBJ1-1; a weak D match, TRBD1 (6 bases). Trimming cost V 5 bases and J 4 bases, with 11 bases left between them. The germline V gene encodes CDR1 SEHNR and CDR2 FQNEAQ (reference sequence). The CDR3 totals 13 residues. CDR3 sequence reads: CASSRDIPTEAFF. The CDR3, as DNA: TGTGCCAGCAGCCGGGACATACCCACTGAAGCTTTCTTT.

In its sample, this clonotype was seen many times. V usage is TRBV28 and J usage is TRBJ2-5; 7 positions match TRBD2. In germline, CDR1 is MDHEN, CDR2 SYDVKM. J lost 2 bases, V lost 5 bases, and 5 bases had no gene match. CDR3 length equals 14 residues. The CDR3 loop is CASSPGRGQETQYF. CDR3 DNA sequence: TGTGCCAGCAGTCCGGGGCGGGGGCAAGAGACCCAGTACTTC.

Regarding this clonotype: Mismatch with germline at one junction end may stem from a read error. The chain has TRBV3-1 and TRBJ1-6, with D possibly being TRBD1 (5 bases). The V gene's germline CDR1 is LGHDT and CDR2 YNNKEL (reference sequence). The CDR3 contains 18 residues. The CDR3 loop reads CATSQGLGARSYNSPLHF. DNA for the CDR3: TGTGCCACCAGCCAGGGTTTGGGTGCCCGCTCCTATAATTCACCCCTCCACTTT.

The chain recombines TRBV15 with TRBJ2-2, with 11 positions matching TRBD2. V was pared by 6 bases and J by 4 bases, with 7 bases of the junction left unmatched. The CDR3 consists of 16 residues. Germline CDR1 LNHNV, CDR2 YYDKDF (reference sequence). CDR3 sequence reads: CATRPTSGAGTGELFF. The CDR3 DNA reads as TGTGCCACCAGACCGACTAGCGGGGCTGGCACCGGGGAGCTGTTTTTT.

This clonotype was seen many times. The chain joins TRBV5-1 to TRBJ2-1, with D perhaps TRBD1 or TRBD2 (5 bases each). Germline values: CDR1 SGHRS, CDR2 YFSETQ. The CDR3 consists of 16 residues. With 2 bases removed from V and 0 bases from J, the gap between germline ends came to 12 bases. The CDR3 coding sequence is TGCGCCAGCAGCTTAGAGGCAGGGAGCTCCTACAATGAGCAGTTCTTC. Its translation: CASSLEAGSSYNEQFF. Full variable domain (remainder filled in from reference TRBV5-1 and TRBJ2-1): KAGVTQTPRYLIKTRGQQVTLSCSPISGHRSVSWYQQTPGQGLQFLFEYFSETQRNKGNFPGRFSGRQFSNSRSEMNVSTLELGDSALYLCASSLEAGSSYNEQFFGPGTRLTVL.

In this sample, this clonotype turned up many times. The genes are TRBV12-3 or TRBV12-4 and TRBJ1-3; D call uncertain. V was cut by 5 bases and J by 0 bases, with 14 bases left in between. CDR3 length: 16 amino acids. CDR3 nucleotides: TGTGCCAGCAGTCCCCAGGTCTGGACCTCTGGAAACACCATATATTTT. Amino acid sequence: CASSPQVWTSGNTIYF.